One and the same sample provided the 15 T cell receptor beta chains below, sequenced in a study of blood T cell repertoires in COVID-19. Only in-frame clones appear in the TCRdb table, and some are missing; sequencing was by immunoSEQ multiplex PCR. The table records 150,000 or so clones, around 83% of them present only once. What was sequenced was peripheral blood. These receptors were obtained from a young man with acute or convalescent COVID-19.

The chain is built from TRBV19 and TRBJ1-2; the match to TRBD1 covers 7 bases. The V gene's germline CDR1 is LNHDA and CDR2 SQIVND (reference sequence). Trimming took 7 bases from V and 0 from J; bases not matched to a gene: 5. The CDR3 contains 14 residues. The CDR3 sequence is CASTQGQTNYGYTF. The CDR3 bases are TGTGCCAGTACCCAGGGACAGACTAACTATGGCTACACCTTC. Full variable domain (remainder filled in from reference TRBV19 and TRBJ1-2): DGGITQSPKYLFRKEGQNVTLSCEQNLNHDAMYWYRQDPGQGLRLIYYSQIVNDFQKGDIAEGYSVSREKKESFPLTVTSAQKNPTAFYLCASTQGQTNYGYTFGSGTRLTVV.

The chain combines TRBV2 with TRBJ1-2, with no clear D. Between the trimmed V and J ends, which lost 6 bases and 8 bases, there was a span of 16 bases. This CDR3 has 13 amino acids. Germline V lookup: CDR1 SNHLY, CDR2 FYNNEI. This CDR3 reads CASSPTTRRGYTF. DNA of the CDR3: TGTGCCAGCAGCCCCACTACGCGCCGGGGCTACACCTTC.

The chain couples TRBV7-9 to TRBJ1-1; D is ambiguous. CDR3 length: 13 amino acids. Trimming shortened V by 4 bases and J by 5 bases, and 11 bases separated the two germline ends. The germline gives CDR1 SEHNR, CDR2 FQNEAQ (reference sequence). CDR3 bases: TGTGCCAGCAGCTCTAACGGGTGGACTGAAGCTTTCTTT. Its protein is CASSSNGWTEAFF.

The CDR3 sequence: CASSEVGGRGYTF. CDR3 coding DNA: TGTGCCAGCAGTGAAGTCGGGGGGCGCGGCTACACCTTC. The chain carries TRBV2 and TRBJ1-2; tentatively, D is TRBD1 (6 bases). Germline V lookup: CDR1 SNHLY, CDR2 FYNNEI. The V and J ends lost 1 base and 8 bases respectively, with 11 bases between them. The CDR3 loop spans 13 amino acids.

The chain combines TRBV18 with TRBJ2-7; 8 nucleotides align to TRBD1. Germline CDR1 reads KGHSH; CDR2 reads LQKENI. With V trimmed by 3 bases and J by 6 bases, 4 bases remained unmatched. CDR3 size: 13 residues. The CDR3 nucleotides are TGTGCCAGCTCACCGGGACAGGCGGGCGAGCAGTACGTC. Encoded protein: CASSPGQAGEQYV.

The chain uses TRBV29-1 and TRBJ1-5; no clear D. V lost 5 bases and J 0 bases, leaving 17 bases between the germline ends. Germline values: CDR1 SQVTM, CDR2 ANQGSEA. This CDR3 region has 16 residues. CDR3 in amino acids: CSVKEGGLYSNQPQHF. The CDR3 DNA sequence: TGCAGCGTTAAGGAGGGAGGCTTGTATAGCAATCAGCCCCAGCATTTT. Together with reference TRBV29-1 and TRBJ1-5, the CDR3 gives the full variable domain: SAVISQKPSRDICQRGTSLTIQCQVDSQVTMMFWYRQQPGQSLTLIATANQGSEATYESGFVIDKFPISRPNLTFSTLTVSNMSPEDSSIYLCSVKEGGLYSNQPQHFGDGTRLSIL.

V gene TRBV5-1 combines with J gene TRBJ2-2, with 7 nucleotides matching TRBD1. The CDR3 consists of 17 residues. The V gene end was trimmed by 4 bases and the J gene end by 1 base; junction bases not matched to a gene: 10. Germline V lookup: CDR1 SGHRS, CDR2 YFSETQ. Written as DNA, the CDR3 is TGCGCCAGCAGCGGGGGACAGACTTTACTGAACACCGGGGAGCTGTTTTTT. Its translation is CASSGGQTLLNTGELFF.

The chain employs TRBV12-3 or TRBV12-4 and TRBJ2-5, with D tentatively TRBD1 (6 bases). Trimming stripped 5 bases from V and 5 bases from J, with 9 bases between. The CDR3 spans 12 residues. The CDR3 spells CASSPTGETQYF. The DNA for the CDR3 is TGTGCCAGCAGTCCCACAGGGGAGACCCAGTACTTC.

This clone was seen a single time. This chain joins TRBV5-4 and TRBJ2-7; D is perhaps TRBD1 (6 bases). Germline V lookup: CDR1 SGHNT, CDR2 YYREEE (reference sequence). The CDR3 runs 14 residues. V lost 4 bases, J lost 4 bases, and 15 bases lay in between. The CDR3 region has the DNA TGTGCCAGCAGCGGGGACACCGCCAGGTACGAGCAGTACTTC. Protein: CASSGDTARYEQYF.

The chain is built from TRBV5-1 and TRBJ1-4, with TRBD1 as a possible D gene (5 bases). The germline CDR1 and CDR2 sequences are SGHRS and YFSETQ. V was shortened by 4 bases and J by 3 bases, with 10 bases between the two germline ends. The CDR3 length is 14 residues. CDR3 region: CASSPDTSNEKLFF. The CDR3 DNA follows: TGCGCCAGCAGCCCGGACACGTCTAATGAAAAACTGTTTTTT.

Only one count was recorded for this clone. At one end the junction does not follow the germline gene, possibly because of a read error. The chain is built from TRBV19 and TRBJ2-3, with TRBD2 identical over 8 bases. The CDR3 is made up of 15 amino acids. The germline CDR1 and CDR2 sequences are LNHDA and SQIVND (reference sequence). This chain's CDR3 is CATSGAGGSTDTQYF. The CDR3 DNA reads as TGTGCCACTAGTGGTGCGGGGGGTAGCACAGATACGCAGTATTTT.

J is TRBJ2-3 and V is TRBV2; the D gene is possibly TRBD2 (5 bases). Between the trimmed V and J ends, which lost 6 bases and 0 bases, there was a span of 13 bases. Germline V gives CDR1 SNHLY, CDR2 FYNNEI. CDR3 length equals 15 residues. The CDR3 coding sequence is TGTGCCAGCAGACCCGCGGGCCGCAGCACAGATACGCAGTATTTT. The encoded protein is CASRPAGRSTDTQYF.

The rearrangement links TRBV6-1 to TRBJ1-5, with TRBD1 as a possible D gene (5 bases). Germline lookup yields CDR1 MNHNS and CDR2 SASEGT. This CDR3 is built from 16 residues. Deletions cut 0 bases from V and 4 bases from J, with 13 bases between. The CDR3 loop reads CASSEAWGRGNQPQHF. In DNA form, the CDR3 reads TGTGCCAGCAGTGAAGCGTGGGGAAGGGGTAATCAGCCCCAGCATTTT.

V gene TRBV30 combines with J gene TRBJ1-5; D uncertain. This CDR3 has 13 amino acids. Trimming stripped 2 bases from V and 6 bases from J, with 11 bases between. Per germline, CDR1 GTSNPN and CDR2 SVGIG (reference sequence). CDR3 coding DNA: TGTGCCTGGAGTAGGGAGGGAAGTCAGCCCCAGCATTTT. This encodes CAWSREGSQPQHF.

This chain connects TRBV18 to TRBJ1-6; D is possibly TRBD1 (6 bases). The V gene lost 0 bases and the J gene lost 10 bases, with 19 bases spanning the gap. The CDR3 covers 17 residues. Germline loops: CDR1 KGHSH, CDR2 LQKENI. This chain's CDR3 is CASSPPMGTRGQSPLHF. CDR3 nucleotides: TGTGCCAGCTCACCACCTATGGGGACAAGGGGACAATCACCCCTCCACTTT.